This is a list of T cell receptor beta chains from one sample in a study of blood T cell repertoires in COVID-19. TCRdb keeps only in-frame clones here, not all; method: immunoSEQ multiplex PCR. The sample yields roughly 100,000 clones, more than 85% seen once. The source material was peripheral blood. The receptor set was obtained from a man between 18 and 29 years old with acute or convalescent COVID-19. CDR3s include the opening cysteine and the closing phenylalanine or tryptophan. Each record gives: CDR3 protein, CDR3 DNA, V gene, J gene, clone size, D gene. A D gene is named only where the DNA matches it firmly. The size of a clone is reported for some rows only, either as once, few or many, or as a class for expanded clones.

CASSLQQGTNQPQHF	TGTGCCAGCAGTCTCCAACAGGGAACCAATCAGCCCCAGCATTTT	TRBV6-5	TRBJ1-5	NA	NA
CASSLQGGSYEQYF	TGTGCCAGTAGTTTACAGGGGGGTTCCTACGAGCAGTACTTC	TRBV19	TRBJ2-7	NA	TRBD1
CASSFPRPGQGNEKLFF	TGTGCCAGCAGTTTCCCCCGTCCGGGACAGGGTAATGAAAAACTGTTTTTT	TRBV28	TRBJ1-4	NA	TRBD1
CASMDRMGNYGYTF	TGTGCCAGCATGGACAGGATGGGTAACTATGGCTACACCTTC	TRBV27	TRBJ1-2	NA	TRBD1
CATSRGSSTQYF	TGTGCCACCAGTCGAGGGTCTAGCACGCAGTATTTT	TRBV24-1	TRBJ2-3	many	NA
CASNTADYGYTF	TGTGCCAGCAACACAGCGGATTATGGCTACACCTTC	TRBV18	TRBJ1-2	NA	NA
CASSYRHLSLSDTEAFF	TGTGCCAGCAGTTACCGACACCTCTCCTTATCGGACACTGAAGCTTTCTTT	TRBV6-2/TRBV6-3	TRBJ1-1	NA	NA
CASSRGTGIYEQYF	TGTGCCAGCAGCCGGGGGACAGGCATCTACGAGCAGTACTTC	TRBV6-6	TRBJ2-7	NA	TRBD1
CASKSGGRGKLFF	TGTGCCAGTAAATCGGGTGGGAGGGGAAAACTGTTTTTT	TRBV19	TRBJ1-4	NA	NA
CASRRTSGPQETQYF	TGTGCCAGTAGAAGGACTAGCGGGCCCCAGGAGACCCAGTACTTC	TRBV19	TRBJ2-5	NA	TRBD2
CASSLGQGLGGYTF	TGCGCCAGCAGCTTGGGACAGGGGTTGGGTGGCTACACCTTC	TRBV5-1	TRBJ1-2	NA	TRBD1
CASSRRDQETQYF	TGTGCCAGCAGCCGCCGGGATCAAGAGACCCAGTACTTC	TRBV5-8	TRBJ2-5	once	NA
CASSLGGKHSPLHF	TGTGCCAGCAGCTTGGGCGGAAAACATTCACCCCTCCACTTT	TRBV5-6	TRBJ1-6	few	NA
CASSLVRAGEGTQYF	TGTGCCAGCAGCTTGGTCCGGGCGGGAGAGGGGACCCAGTACTTC	TRBV7-7	TRBJ2-5	NA	TRBD2
CASSPDRDYGYTF	TGTGCCAGCAGCCCCGACAGGGACTATGGCTACACCTTC	TRBV7-2	TRBJ1-2	once	TRBD1
CSASRLAGEHAEQYF	TGCAGTGCTAGTCGACTAGCGGGGGAGCATGCCGAGCAGTACTTC	TRBV20-1	TRBJ2-7	few	TRBD2
CASSMNIMTGSNQPQHF	TGTGCCAGTAGTATGAACATAATGACAGGTAGCAATCAGCCCCAGCATTTT	TRBV19	TRBJ1-5	NA	NA
CASSPNSPLHF	TGTGCCAGCTCTCCCAATTCACCCCTCCACTTT	TRBV2	TRBJ1-6	NA	NA
CSVLQGPNYGYTF	TGCAGCGTATTACAGGGCCCTAACTATGGCTACACCTTC	TRBV29-1	TRBJ1-2	NA	NA
CATRGRIDEQYF	TGTGCCACCAGGGGCAGGATCGACGAGCAGTACTTC	TRBV6-5	TRBJ2-7	once	NA
CASRTGTGYEQYF	TGTGCCAGCAGAACCGGGACAGGCTACGAGCAGTACTTC	TRBV12-3/TRBV12-4	TRBJ2-7	NA	TRBD1
CASSSYRSQNTEAFF	TGTGCCAGCAGCTCCTACAGGAGCCAGAACACTGAAGCTTTCTTT	TRBV3-1/TRBV3-2	TRBJ1-1	NA	NA
CASSLAGTGLNQPQHF	TGTGCCAGCAGTTTGGCCGGGACAGGGCTGAATCAGCCCCAGCATTTT	TRBV27	TRBJ1-5	NA	TRBD1
CASSFRRTATNEKLFF	TGTGCCAGCAGTTTCAGAAGGACAGCAACTAATGAAAAACTGTTTTTT	TRBV27	TRBJ1-4	NA	NA
CASSQDRTGPNTEAFF	TGTGCCAGCAGCCAAGACAGGACAGGGCCGAACACTGAAGCTTTCTTT	TRBV4-2	TRBJ1-1	NA	TRBD1
CASSSQGGNTEAFF	TGTGCCAGCAGCTCTCAGGGGGGCAACACTGAAGCTTTCTTT	TRBV11-2	TRBJ1-1	NA	TRBD1
CASSRTGDTEAFF	TGTGCCAGCAGTCGGACAGGGGACACTGAAGCTTTCTTT	TRBV12-3/TRBV12-4	TRBJ1-1	NA	TRBD1
CASSQASIPAYNEQFF	TGTGCCAGCAGCCAAGCGTCTATCCCCGCTTACAATGAGCAGTTCTTC	TRBV14	TRBJ2-1	NA	NA
CSARDLYEQYF	TGCAGTGCTAGGGACTTGTACGAGCAGTACTTC	TRBV20-1	TRBJ2-7	NA	NA
CATSGALGGGYGYTF	TGTGCCACCAGCGGAGCCTTAGGTGGGGGGTATGGCTACACCTTC	TRBV24-1	TRBJ1-2	NA	NA
CARSLVPGATNYGYTF	TGTGCCAGAAGCCTTGTCCCGGGAGCTACTAACTATGGCTACACCTTC	TRBV5-3	TRBJ1-2	NA	NA
CASSPSVAGGEQYF	TGTGCCAGCAGCCCCAGTGTCGCGGGGGGGGAGCAGTACTTC	TRBV9	TRBJ2-7	NA	TRBD2
CSVCQGFSTDTQYF	TGCAGCGTTTGCCAGGGTTTCAGCACAGATACGCAGTATTTT	TRBV29-1	TRBJ2-3	NA	NA
CASRSQSGDPSYNEQFF	TGTGCCAGCAGGTCCCAATCAGGGGATCCTTCCTACAATGAGCAGTTCTTC	TRBV2	TRBJ2-1	NA	NA
CASSYTGQSVDGYTF	TGCGCCAGCAGCTATACTGGACAGTCCGTCGATGGCTACACCTTC	TRBV5-1	TRBJ1-2	NA	NA
CASSEGRSTEAFF	TGTGCCAGCAGTGAAGGGAGGAGTACTGAAGCTTTCTTT	TRBV6-4	TRBJ1-1	NA	NA
CASRFSTNTEAFF	TGTGCCAGCAGGTTCTCAACAAACACTGAAGCTTTCTTT	TRBV7-9	TRBJ1-1	NA	NA
CASSLDRHNSPLHF	TGTGCCAGCAGCCTGGACAGGCATAATTCACCCCTCCACTTT	TRBV5-6	TRBJ1-6	NA	TRBD1
CASSQQAGDYEQYF	TGTGCCAGCAGCCAACAGGCGGGGGACTACGAGCAGTACTTC	TRBV3-1/TRBV3-2	TRBJ2-7	NA	TRBD2
CATSRDISYNSPLHF	TGTGCCACCAGCAGAGATATCTCCTATAATTCACCCCTCCACTTT	TRBV15	TRBJ1-6	NA	NA
CASSQTGGHEKLFF	TGTGCCAGCAGCCAGACAGGGGGCCATGAAAAACTGTTTTTT	TRBV7-6	TRBJ1-4	NA	TRBD1
CASSVNEDTEAFF	TGTGCCAGCAGCGTGAACGAGGACACTGAAGCTTTCTTT	TRBV6-5	TRBJ1-1	NA	NA
CAPWDRGRETQYF	TGTGCCCCCTGGGACAGGGGGCGAGAGACCCAGTACTTC	TRBV24-1	TRBJ2-5	NA	TRBD1
CASSLGSANEKLFF	TGCGCCAGCAGCTTGGGGTCGGCTAATGAAAAACTGTTTTTT	TRBV5-1	TRBJ1-4	NA	NA
CASRETAANEKLFF	TGCGCCAGCAGGGAGACAGCAGCTAATGAAAAACTGTTTTTT	TRBV10-2	TRBJ1-4	once	NA
CASSPLGQGAVNQPQHF	TGTGCCAGCTCACCACTGGGACAGGGGGCGGTCAATCAGCCCCAGCATTTT	TRBV18	TRBJ1-5	once	TRBD1
CASSLGQQETQYF	TGTGCCAGCAGTTTAGGTCAACAAGAGACCCAGTACTTC	TRBV12-3/TRBV12-4	TRBJ2-5	once	NA
CASSPRTASSGNTIYF	TGTGCCAGCAGCCCGCGGACAGCAAGCTCTGGAAACACCATATATTTT	TRBV7-8	TRBJ1-3	NA	NA
CATVVRGKTAEAFF	TGTGCCACCGTCGTCAGGGGGAAGACCGCTGAAGCTTTCTTT	TRBV6-5	TRBJ1-1	NA	TRBD1
CAIGGEKQETQYF	TGTGCCATCGGAGGGGAGAAGCAAGAGACCCAGTACTTC	TRBV10-3	TRBJ2-5	NA	NA
CASSSRPTSGGVSADTQYF	TGTGCCAGCAGCTCCAGACCGACTAGCGGGGGGGTGAGTGCAGATACGCAGTATTTT	TRBV7-2	TRBJ2-3	NA	TRBD2
CASSPRTSGYNEQFF	TGTGCCAGCAGCCCAAGGACTAGCGGCTACAATGAGCAGTTCTTC	TRBV9	TRBJ2-1	NA	TRBD2
CASSPEAWQGEAFF	TGTGCCAGCTCACCAGAGGCCTGGCAGGGCGAAGCTTTCTTT	TRBV18	TRBJ1-1	NA	NA
CASSQYGGGLSNEKLFF	TGTGCCAGCAGCCAATATGGAGGAGGACTATCTAATGAAAAACTGTTTTTT	TRBV3-1/TRBV3-2	TRBJ1-4	NA	NA
CSALDGGYNSPLHF	TGCAGCGCTCTGGACGGCGGGTATAATTCACCCCTCCACTTT	TRBV29-1	TRBJ1-6	NA	NA